The 8 T cell receptor beta chains in this list originate from one sample, sequenced in a study of T cell repertoires in cytomegalovirus infection. TCRdb ran MiXCR on the reads and lists one entry per CDR3 protein. The profile covers roughly 500,000 distinct CDR3 sequences, with about 15% appearing a single time and roughly a quarter taken by the ten largest. The source material was CD8+ T cells from PBMCs. The receptors were gathered from a human donor in good health (CMV status not recorded). Some clones in this sample may be carry-over from other donors' samples.

The CDR3 protein is CATKDSDTGELFF. As DNA, the CDR3 is TGTGCCACCAAGGACAGCGACACCGGGGAGCTGTTTTTT. This chain connects TRBV15 to TRBJ2-2, with a weak D call TRBD1 (6 bases). Germline CDR1 LNHNV, CDR2 YYDKDF (reference sequence). CDR3 length equals 13 residues. Trimming stripped 7 bases from V and 3 bases from J, with 9 bases between.

This clonotype has a handful of counts. This rearrangement joins TRBV6-6 to TRBJ2-2, with D unclear. The CDR3 has 17 amino acids. V lost 7 bases and J 0 bases, leaving 18 bases between the germline ends. CDR1 and CDR2 (germline): MNHNY, SVGAGI (reference sequence). CDR3 sequence: CASTPAVLPSNTGELFF. The CDR3 nucleotides read TGTGCCAGCACCCCCGCGGTACTCCCTTCGAACACCGGGGAGCTGTTTTTT.

The chain joins TRBV9 to TRBJ2-7; no clear D. CDR1 and CDR2 from the germline V gene are SGDLS and YYNGEE. The germline V and J ends were trimmed by 3 bases and 5 bases, with 12 bases remaining between them. This CDR3 spans 13 amino acids. CDR3 sequence: CASSGASLHEQYF. The CDR3 DNA reads as TGTGCCAGCAGCGGGGCTTCCCTCCACGAGCAGTACTTC. The full variable domain, rest sourced from reference TRBV9 and TRBJ2-7, is DSGVTQTPKHLITATGQRVTLRCSPRSGDLSVYWYQQSLDQGLQFLIQYYNGEERAKGNILERFSAQQFPDLHSELNLSSLELGDSALYFCASSGASLHEQYFGPGTRLTVT.

J is TRBJ2-7 and V is TRBV10-3; D is undetermined. The CDR3 covers 14 residues. From germline, CDR1 is ENHRY and CDR2 SYGVKD. Trimming left V 4 bases short and J 1 base short, with 11 bases between. The CDR3 bases are TGTGCCATCAGTGGATCGGACGGTTCCTACGAGCAGTACTTC. Translating it yields CAISGSDGSYEQYF.

The CDR3 is CASSLDTPGEEQYF. The CDR3 nucleotides read TGTGCCAGCAGCTTGGACACACCTGGGGAAGAGCAGTACTTC. The chain recombines TRBV7-2 with TRBJ2-7; a possible D gene is TRBD1 (5 bases). The CDR3 has 14 amino acids. The germline V and J ends were trimmed by 3 bases and 7 bases, with 16 bases remaining between them. Germline V CDR1 and CDR2: SGHTA, FQGNSA.

The chain uses TRBV10-3 and TRBJ2-1; 7 nucleotides line up with TRBD2. The CDR3 runs 15 residues. The J segment lost 9 bases and the V segment lost 6 bases, leaving 14 bases of the junction unmatched. Germline CDR1 ENHRY, CDR2 SYGVKD. The CDR3 region is CAIRGTSAKTSEQFF. Here the CDR3 DNA reads TGTGCCATCAGGGGAACTAGCGCCAAGACATCTGAGCAGTTCTTC.

This clonotype appeared many times. The chain has TRBV5-5 and TRBJ2-7; no definite D call. Trimming took off 4 bases at V and 1 base at J, with 9 bases between the two ends. Germline CDR1 is SGHKS and CDR2 is YYEKEE (reference sequence). The CDR3 contains 13 residues. As DNA, the CDR3 is TGTGCCAGCAGCCCTGAGGCGTCCTACGAGCAGTACTTC. Its translation: CASSPEASYEQYF. The complete variable domain, with remaining parts taken from reference TRBV5-5 and TRBJ2-7, reads DAGVTQSPTHLIKTRGQQVTLRCSPISGHKSVSWYQQVLGQGPQFIFQYYEKEERGRGNFPDRFSARQFPNYSSELNVNALLLGDSALYLCASSPEASYEQYFGPGTRLTVT.

This clonotype came up many times. This chain uses TRBV19 with TRBJ1-2; D unclear. The germline V gene has CDR1 LNHDA and CDR2 SQIVND (reference sequence). The CDR3 length is 16 residues. Between the trimmed V and J ends, which lost 1 base and 8 bases, there was a span of 20 bases. CDR3 sequence reads: CASSIGTYLMTIGYTF. The CDR3 nucleotides are TGTGCCAGTAGTATAGGTACCTACCTTATGACTATAGGCTACACCTTC.